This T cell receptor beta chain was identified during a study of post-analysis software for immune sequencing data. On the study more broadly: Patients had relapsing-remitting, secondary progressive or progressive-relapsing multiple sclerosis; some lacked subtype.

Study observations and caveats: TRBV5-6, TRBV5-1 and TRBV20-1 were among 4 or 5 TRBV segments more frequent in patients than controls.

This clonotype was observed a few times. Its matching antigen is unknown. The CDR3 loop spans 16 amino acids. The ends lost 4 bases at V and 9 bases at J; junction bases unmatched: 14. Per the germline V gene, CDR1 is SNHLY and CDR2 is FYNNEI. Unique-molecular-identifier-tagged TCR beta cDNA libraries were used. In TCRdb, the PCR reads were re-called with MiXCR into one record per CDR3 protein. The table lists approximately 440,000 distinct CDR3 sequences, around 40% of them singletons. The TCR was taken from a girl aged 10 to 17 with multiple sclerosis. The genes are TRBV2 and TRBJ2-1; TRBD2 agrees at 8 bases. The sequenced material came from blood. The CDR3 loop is CASSGGLGLGSREQFF. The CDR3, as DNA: TGTGCCAGCAGTGGGGGACTAGGTCTCGGTTCGCGTGAGCAGTTCTTC.